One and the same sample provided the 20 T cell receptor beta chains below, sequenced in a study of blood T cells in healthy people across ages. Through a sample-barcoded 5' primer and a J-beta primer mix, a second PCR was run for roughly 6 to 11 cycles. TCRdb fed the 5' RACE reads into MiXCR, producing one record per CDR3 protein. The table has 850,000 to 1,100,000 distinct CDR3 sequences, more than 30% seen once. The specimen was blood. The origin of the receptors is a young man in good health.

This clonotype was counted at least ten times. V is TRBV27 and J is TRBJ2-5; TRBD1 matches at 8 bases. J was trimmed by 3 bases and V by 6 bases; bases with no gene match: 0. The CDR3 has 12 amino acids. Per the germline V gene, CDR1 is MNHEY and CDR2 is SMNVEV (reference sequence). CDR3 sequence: CASRQGEETQYF. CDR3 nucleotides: TGTGCCAGCAGACAGGGGGAAGAGACCCAGTACTTC.

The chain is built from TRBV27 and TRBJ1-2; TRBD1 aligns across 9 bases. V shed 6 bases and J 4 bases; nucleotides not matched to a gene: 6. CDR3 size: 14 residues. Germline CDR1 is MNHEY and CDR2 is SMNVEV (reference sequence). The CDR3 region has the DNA TGTGCCAGCAGGGCCGGGACAGGGTCCTATGGCTACACCTTC. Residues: CASRAGTGSYGYTF.

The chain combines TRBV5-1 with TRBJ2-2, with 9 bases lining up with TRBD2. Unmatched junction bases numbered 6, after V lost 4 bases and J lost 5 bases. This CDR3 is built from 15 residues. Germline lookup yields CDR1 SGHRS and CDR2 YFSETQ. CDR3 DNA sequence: TGCGCCAGCAGCCGTAGAGCGGGGGGAACCGGGGAGCTGTTTTTT. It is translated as CASSRRAGGTGELFF.

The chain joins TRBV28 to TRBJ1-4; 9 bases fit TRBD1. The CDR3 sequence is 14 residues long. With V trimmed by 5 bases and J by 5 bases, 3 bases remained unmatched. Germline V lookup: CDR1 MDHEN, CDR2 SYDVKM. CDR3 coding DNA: TGTGCCAGCAGTCGGGACAGGGAGAATGAAAAACTGTTTTTT. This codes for CASSRDRENEKLFF.

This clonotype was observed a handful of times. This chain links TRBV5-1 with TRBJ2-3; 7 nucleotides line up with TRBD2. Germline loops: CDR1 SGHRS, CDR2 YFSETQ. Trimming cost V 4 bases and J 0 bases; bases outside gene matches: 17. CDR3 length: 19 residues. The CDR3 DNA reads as TGCGCCAGCAGCCCTGGAGGCAGCGGGGTCCCTACTAGCACAGATACGCAGTATTTT. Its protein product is CASSPGGSGVPTSTDTQYF.

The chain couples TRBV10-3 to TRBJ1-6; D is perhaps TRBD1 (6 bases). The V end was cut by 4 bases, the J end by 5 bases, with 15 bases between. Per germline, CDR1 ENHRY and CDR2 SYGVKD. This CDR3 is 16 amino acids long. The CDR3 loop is CAISGAGQINNSPLHF. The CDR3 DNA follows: TGTGCCATCAGTGGGGCTGGACAGATCAATAATTCACCCCTCCACTTT.

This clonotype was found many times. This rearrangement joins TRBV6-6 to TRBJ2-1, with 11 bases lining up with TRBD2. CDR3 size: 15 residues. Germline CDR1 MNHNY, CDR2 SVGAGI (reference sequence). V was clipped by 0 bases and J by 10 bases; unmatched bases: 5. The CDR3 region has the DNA TGTGCCAGCAGTTACTCCTCTAGCGGGGGGAAAGAGCAGTTCTTC. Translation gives CASSYSSSGGKEQFF.

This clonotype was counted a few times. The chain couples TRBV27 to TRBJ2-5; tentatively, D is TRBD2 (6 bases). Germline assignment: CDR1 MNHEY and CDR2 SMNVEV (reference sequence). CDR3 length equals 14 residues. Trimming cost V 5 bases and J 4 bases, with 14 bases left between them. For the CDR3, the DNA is TGTGCCAGCAGTCCCGCGGGGACCTCAGAGACCCAGTACTTC. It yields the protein CASSPAGTSETQYF.

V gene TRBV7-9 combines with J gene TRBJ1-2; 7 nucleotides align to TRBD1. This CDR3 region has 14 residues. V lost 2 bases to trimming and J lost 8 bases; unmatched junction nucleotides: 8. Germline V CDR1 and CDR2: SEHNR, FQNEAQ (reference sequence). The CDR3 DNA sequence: TGTGCCAGCAGCTTATCGGAGACAGGGCTGGGCTACACCTTC. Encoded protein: CASSLSETGLGYTF.

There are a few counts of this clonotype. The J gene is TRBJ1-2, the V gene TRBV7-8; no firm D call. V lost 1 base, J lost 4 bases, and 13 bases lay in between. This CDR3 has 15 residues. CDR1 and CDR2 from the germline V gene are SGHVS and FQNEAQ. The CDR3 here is CASSLGEAGPYGYTF. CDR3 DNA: TGTGCCAGCAGCTTAGGGGAAGCAGGACCCTATGGCTACACCTTC.

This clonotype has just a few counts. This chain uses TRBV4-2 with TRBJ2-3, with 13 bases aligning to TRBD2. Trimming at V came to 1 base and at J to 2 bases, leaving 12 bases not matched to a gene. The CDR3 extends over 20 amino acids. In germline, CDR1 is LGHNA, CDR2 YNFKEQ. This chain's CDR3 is CASSQGTSGGPSSPTDTQYF. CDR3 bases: TGTGCCAGCAGCCAAGGGACTAGCGGGGGCCCTAGTTCCCCCACAGATACGCAGTATTTT.

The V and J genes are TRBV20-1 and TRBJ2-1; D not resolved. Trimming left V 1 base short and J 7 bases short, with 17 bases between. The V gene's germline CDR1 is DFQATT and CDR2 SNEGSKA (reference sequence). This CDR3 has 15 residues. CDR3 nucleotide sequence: TGCAGTGCTAGAGGAGTCGGCACCTCCGGGAATGAGCAGTTCTTC. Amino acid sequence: CSARGVGTSGNEQFF.

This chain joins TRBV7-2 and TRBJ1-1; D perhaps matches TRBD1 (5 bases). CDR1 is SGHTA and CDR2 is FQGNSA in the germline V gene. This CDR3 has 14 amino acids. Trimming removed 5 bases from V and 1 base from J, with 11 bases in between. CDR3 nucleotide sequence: TGTGCCAGCAGCCCCCTGGGGCCGAACACTGAAGCTTTCTTT. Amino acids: CASSPLGPNTEAFF.

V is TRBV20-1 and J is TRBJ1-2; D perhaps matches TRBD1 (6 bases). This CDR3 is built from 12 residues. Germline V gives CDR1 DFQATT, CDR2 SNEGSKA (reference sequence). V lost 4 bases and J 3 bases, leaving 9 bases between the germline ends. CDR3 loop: CSANRADYGYTF. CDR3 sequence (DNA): TGCAGTGCTAACAGGGCCGACTATGGCTACACCTTC.

The CDR3 sequence: CSVGEQETQYF. CDR3 bases: TGCAGCGTTGGAGAACAAGAGACCCAGTACTTC. This chain links TRBV29-1 with TRBJ2-5, with D unresolved. CDR1 and CDR2 from the germline V gene are SQVTM and ANQGSEA. CDR3 length: 11 residues. Deletions cut 4 bases from V and 2 bases from J, with 5 bases between. The full variable domain, completed using reference TRBV29-1 and TRBJ2-5, is SAVISQKPSRDICQRGTSLTIQCQVDSQVTMMFWYRQQPGQSLTLIATANQGSEATYESGFVIDKFPISRPNLTFSTLTVSNMSPEDSSIYLCSVGEQETQYFGPGTRLLVL.

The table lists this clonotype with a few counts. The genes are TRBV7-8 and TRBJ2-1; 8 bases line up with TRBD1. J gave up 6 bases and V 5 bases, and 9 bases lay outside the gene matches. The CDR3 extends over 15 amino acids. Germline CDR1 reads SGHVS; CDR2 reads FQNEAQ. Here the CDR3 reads CASSRYRQGFNEQFF. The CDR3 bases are TGTGCCAGCAGCCGCTATAGACAGGGGTTCAATGAGCAGTTCTTC.

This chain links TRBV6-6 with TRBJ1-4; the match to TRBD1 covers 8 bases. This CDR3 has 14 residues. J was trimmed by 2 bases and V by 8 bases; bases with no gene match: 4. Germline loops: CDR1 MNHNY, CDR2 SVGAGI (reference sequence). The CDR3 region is CASHTGGTNEKLFF. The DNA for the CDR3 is TGTGCCAGCCACACAGGGGGGACTAATGAAAAACTGTTTTTT.

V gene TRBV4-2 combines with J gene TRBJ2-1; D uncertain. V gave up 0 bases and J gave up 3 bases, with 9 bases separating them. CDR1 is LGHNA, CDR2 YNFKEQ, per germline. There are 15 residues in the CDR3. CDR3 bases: TGTGCCAGCAGCCAAGAGTGGTACGGCTACAATGAGCAGTTCTTC. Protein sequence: CASSQEWYGYNEQFF.

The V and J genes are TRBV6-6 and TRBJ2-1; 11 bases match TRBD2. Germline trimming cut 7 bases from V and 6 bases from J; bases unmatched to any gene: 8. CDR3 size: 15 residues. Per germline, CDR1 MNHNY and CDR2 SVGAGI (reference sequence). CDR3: CASKQLAGEGNEQFF. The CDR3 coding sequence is TGTGCCAGCAAGCAACTAGCGGGGGAGGGCAATGAGCAGTTCTTC.

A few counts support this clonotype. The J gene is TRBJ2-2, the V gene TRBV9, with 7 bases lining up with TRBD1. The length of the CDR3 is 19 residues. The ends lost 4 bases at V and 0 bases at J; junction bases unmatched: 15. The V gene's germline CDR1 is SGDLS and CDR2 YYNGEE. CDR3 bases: TGTGCCAGCAGCAACTCACCAGACCGTCAGGGGGCGAACACCGGGGAGCTGTTTTTT. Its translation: CASSNSPDRQGANTGELFF.